This T cell receptor (beta chain) was sequenced during a study of blood T cells in healthy people across ages. Whole-study results and caveats: Bulk PBMC profiling left naive and antigen-experienced comparisons inconclusive.

There were at least 5.5 micrograms of total RNA extracted from every sample. Germline CDR1 is DFQATT and CDR2 is SNEGSKA (reference sequence). V was cut by 0 bases and J by 2 bases, with 14 bases left in between. CDR3 length: 15 residues. PCR was performed a second time for about 7 to 12 cycles using a sample-barcoded 5' primer and a J-beta primer mix. All cDNA molecules were each tagged by a template-switch adaptor with 12 random nucleotides. Each CDR3 protein gets one entry after TCRdb re-called the 5' RACE reads with MiXCR. The data show about 400,000 distinct CDR3 sequences, about 55% seen once. This clonotype was detected only a few times. What it recognizes is unknown.

The rearrangement joins TRBV20-1 to TRBJ2-7; tentative D call: TRBD2 (6 bases). Sequencing was carried out using blood. The source of this sequence is a man aged 55 to 70 in good health. CDR3: CSARDLGRGTYEQYF. In nucleotides, the CDR3 is TGCAGTGCTAGAGATCTGGGGCGGGGAACCTACGAGCAGTACTTC.